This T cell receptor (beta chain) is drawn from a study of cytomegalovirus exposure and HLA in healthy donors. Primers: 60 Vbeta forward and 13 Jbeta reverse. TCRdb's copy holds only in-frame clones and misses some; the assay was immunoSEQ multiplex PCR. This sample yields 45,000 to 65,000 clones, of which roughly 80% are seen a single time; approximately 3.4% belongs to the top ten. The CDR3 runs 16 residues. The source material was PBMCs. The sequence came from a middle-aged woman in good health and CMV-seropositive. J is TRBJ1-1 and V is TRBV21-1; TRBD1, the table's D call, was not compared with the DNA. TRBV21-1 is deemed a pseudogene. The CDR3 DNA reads TGTGCCAGCAGCATCATCTCCGGGACAGAGAACACTGAAGCTTTCTTT. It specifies CASSIISGTENTEAFF.